A single sample gave rise to the 18 T cell receptor beta chains below, sequenced in a study of cytomegalovirus exposure and HLA in healthy donors. The PCR ran on 60 Vbeta and 13 Jbeta primers. Produced via immunoSEQ multiplex PCR; TCRdb's table is partial and in-frame only. The table records about 200,000 clones, 79% of them present only once. Sequencing was done on a sample of PBMCs. Every receptor here comes from a male donor in good health and CMV-seropositive.

The chain uses TRBV30 and TRBJ1-1; a weak D match, TRBD1 (5 bases). Germline lookup yields CDR1 GTSNPN and CDR2 SVGIG (reference sequence). This CDR3 has 14 amino acids. V was pared by 4 bases and J by 3 bases, with 15 bases between. CDR3: CAWKPSGPHTEAFF. The DNA of the CDR3 is TGTGCCTGGAAACCGTCAGGGCCCCACACTGAAGCTTTCTTT.

The V call is TRBV11-3, the J call TRBJ2-1; D remains unclear. Germline loops: CDR1 SGHNT, CDR2 YENEEA. Trimming removed 1 base at V and 1 base at J, with 5 bases between. The CDR3 contains 14 residues. This CDR3 reads CASSLASSYNEQFF. The CDR3 DNA sequence: TGTGCCAGCAGCTTAGCGTCTTCCTACAATGAGCAGTTCTTC.

This chain connects TRBV18 to TRBJ1-2; D remains ambiguous. The CDR3 loop spans 14 amino acids. Trimming shortened V by 0 bases and J by 2 bases, and 7 bases separated the two germline ends. Germline values: CDR1 KGHSH, CDR2 LQKENI. The CDR3, as DNA: TGTGCCAGCTCACCACCAACCGCGAACTATGGCTACACCTTC. Translation gives CASSPPTANYGYTF.

The chain joins TRBV15 to TRBJ2-4, with D perhaps matching TRBD1 (6 bases). Per the germline V gene, CDR1 is LNHNV and CDR2 is YYDKDF (reference sequence). The ends were cut back, 3 bases at V and 2 bases at J, with 17 bases in the middle. This CDR3 has 17 amino acids. DNA of the CDR3: TGTGCCACCAGCAGTCCAAGCAGGGGATACTCCAAAAACATTCAGTACTTC. Translating gives CATSSPSRGYSKNIQYF.

This clone was seen once. V usage is TRBV5-1 and J usage is TRBJ1-1, with D possibly being TRBD1 (6 bases). Germline V gene lookup returns CDR1 SGHRS and CDR2 YFSETQ. CDR3 length equals 13 residues. Deletions cut 5 bases from V and 5 bases from J, with 13 bases between. The CDR3 loop is CASRYDRRTEAFF. CDR3 nucleotide sequence: TGCGCCAGCAGGTACGACAGGAGGACTGAAGCTTTCTTT. Supplemented by reference TRBV5-1 and TRBJ1-1, the full variable domain reads KAGVTQTPRYLIKTRGQQVTLSCSPISGHRSVSWYQQTPGQGLQFLFEYFSETQRNKGNFPGRFSGRQFSNSRSEMNVSTLELGDSALYLCASRYDRRTEAFFGQGTRLTVV.

This chain connects TRBV5-6 to TRBJ2-1; D unclear. This CDR3 is built from 11 residues. Trimming shortened V by 6 bases and J by 7 bases, and 8 bases separated the two germline ends. Germline CDR1 reads SGHDT; CDR2 reads YYEEEE. The CDR3 bases are TGTGCCAGCATCTCCAGAAATGAGCAGTTCTTC. Residues: CASISRNEQFF.

The chain joins TRBV4-3 to TRBJ2-7, with a tentative D call TRBD1 (6 bases). The CDR3 has 14 residues. Trimming pared 3 bases from V and 3 bases from J, leaving 12 bases between. CDR1 and CDR2 from the germline V gene are LGHNA and YSLEER. The CDR3 bases are TGCGCCAGCAGCCACCGAACAGGGATCTACGAGCAGTACTTC. As protein: CASSHRTGIYEQYF.

The V call is TRBV5-1, the J call TRBJ2-7; 7 bases map to TRBD1. Germline trimming cut 2 bases from V and 3 bases from J; bases unmatched to any gene: 11. The germline V gene encodes CDR1 SGHRS and CDR2 YFSETQ. The CDR3 extends over 16 amino acids. The CDR3 region has the DNA TGCGCCAGCAGCTTCCTGGGGTCCCGGGACAGCTACGAGCAGTACTTC. Translation: CASSFLGSRDSYEQYF.

This clone has a single count. The rearrangement joins TRBV5-5 to TRBJ1-4; weak D call: TRBD1 (5 bases). Trimming removed 3 bases from V and 7 bases from J, with 16 bases in between. CDR1 is SGHKS and CDR2 is YYEKEE in the germline V gene (reference sequence). CDR3 length: 15 amino acids. This chain's CDR3 is CASSWGGRKGEKLFF. Here the CDR3 DNA reads TGTGCCAGCAGCTGGGGGGGACGTAAAGGTGAAAAACTGTTTTTT.

The J gene is TRBJ2-2, the V gene TRBV6-4, with 9 bases fitting TRBD2. The CDR3 consists of 16 residues. Germline V gene sequence: CDR1 MRHNA, CDR2 SNTAGT. After removal of 4 bases from V and 5 bases from J, the junction contained 8 bases not matched to a gene. CDR3 region: CASSVQRGVPTGELFF. The CDR3 DNA sequence: TGTGCCAGCAGTGTTCAGCGGGGGGTACCTACCGGGGAGCTGTTTTTT.

This chain links TRBV7-2 with TRBJ2-1; 13 nucleotides align to TRBD2. The J segment lost 2 bases and the V segment lost 8 bases, leaving 9 bases of the junction unmatched. The CDR3 loop spans 17 amino acids. Germline CDR1 SGHTA, CDR2 FQGNSA. DNA for the CDR3: TGTGCCAGCCTACAAAGCACTAGCGGGGGGGCCTACAATGAGCAGTTCTTC. Translating gives CASLQSTSGGAYNEQFF.

The V gene is TRBV15, the J gene TRBJ2-7, with a tentative D call TRBD2 (5 bases). The CDR3 is 14 residues long. The germline CDR1 and CDR2 sequences are LNHNV and YYDKDF (reference sequence). Trimming removed 5 bases from V and 3 bases from J, with 14 bases in between. The CDR3 protein is CATSSTGVYYEQYF. In nucleotides, the CDR3 is TGTGCCACCAGCTCTACCGGGGTTTACTACGAGCAGTACTTC.

In its sample, this clone was seen a few times. The chain combines TRBV5-5 with TRBJ2-2; TRBD1 matches at 10 bases. CDR3 size: 17 residues. Unmatched junction bases numbered 11, after V lost 3 bases and J lost 6 bases. Looked up from germline, CDR1 is SGHKS and CDR2 is YYEKEE (reference sequence). The CDR3, as DNA: TGTGCCAGCAGCTCCGGGACAGGGGTAACAAGGGCCGGGGAGCTGTTTTTT. Translated, it gives CASSSGTGVTRAGELFF.

The chain links TRBV6-5 to TRBJ1-2; maybe TRBD1 (6 bases). Deletions cut 10 bases from V and 7 bases from J, with 19 bases between. The CDR3 has 13 residues. Germline V gene lookup returns CDR1 MNHEY and CDR2 SVGAGI. The CDR3 DNA sequence: TGTGCCACCAAGGGAGGGGGACCGATTGGCTACACCTTC. It is translated as CATKGGGPIGYTF.

The rearrangement joins TRBV6-5 to TRBJ1-1; D is undetermined. Germline V lookup: CDR1 MNHEY, CDR2 SVGAGI. This CDR3 is built from 13 residues. The V gene lost 6 bases and the J gene lost 1 base, with 9 bases spanning the gap. CDR3: CASRYTRNTEAFF. CDR3 DNA: TGTGCCAGCAGGTATACAAGGAACACTGAAGCTTTCTTT.

This clone occurred a few times. This chain uses TRBV27 with TRBJ2-7; 9 nucleotides line up with TRBD1. This CDR3 has 16 amino acids. V lost 0 bases and J lost 6; bases outside the gene matches: 9. Germline-derived CDR1 and CDR2 are MNHEY and SMNVEV (reference sequence). DNA of the CDR3: TGTGCCAGCAGTTTATCGTCTAGGGACAGGGCGGGCGAGCAGTACTTC. It is translated as CASSLSSRDRAGEQYF.

A word on this clone: In the same sample, other DNA sequences code for this CDR3. V usage is TRBV5-1 and J usage is TRBJ2-5; a possible D gene is TRBD1 (7 bases). This CDR3 has 14 amino acids. Germline V CDR1 and CDR2: SGHRS, YFSETQ. The V gene lost 0 bases and the J gene lost 5 bases, with 11 bases spanning the gap. CDR3 in amino acids: CASSLVGGQETQYF. Here the CDR3 DNA reads TGCGCCAGCAGCTTGGTCGGGGGACAGGAGACCCAGTACTTC. Filled out from reference TRBV5-1 and TRBJ2-5, the complete variable domain reads KAGVTQTPRYLIKTRGQQVTLSCSPISGHRSVSWYQQTPGQGLQFLFEYFSETQRNKGNFPGRFSGRQFSNSRSEMNVSTLELGDSALYLCASSLVGGQETQYFGPGTRLLVL.

This rearrangement joins TRBV9 to TRBJ1-1, with TRBD1 matching 9 bases. The CDR3 length is 13 residues. The V and J ends lost 2 bases and 11 bases, in that order; junction bases with no gene match: 7. Germline loops: CDR1 SGDLS, CDR2 YYNGEE. The chain's CDR3 is CASSVRQGGTAFF. The DNA for the CDR3 is TGTGCCAGCAGCGTCCGACAGGGGGGGACGGCTTTCTTT.